The 27 T cell receptor beta chains below were found in one sample sequenced in a study of T cell responses to AZD1222 COVID-19 vaccine. Sequencing was performed with immunoSEQ multiplex PCR; in TCRdb, only in-frame clones are kept and a portion is missing. The profile shows tens of thousands of clones, around 83% of them singletons. The specimen was peripheral blood, collected on day 0 of AZD1222 vaccination. The source is an adult in good health.

This clone turned up a few times. This chain uses TRBV7-9 with TRBJ1-5, with D possibly matching TRBD1 (6 bases). Per germline, CDR1 SEHNR and CDR2 FQNEAQ (reference sequence). The V end lost 0 bases, the J end lost 6 bases, and 12 bases lay between the germline ends. The CDR3 spans 15 residues. The CDR3 DNA follows: TGTGCCAGCAGCTTAGCCGGACAGTTCGCTCAGCCCCAGCATTTT. Encoded protein: CASSLAGQFAQPQHF.

This chain connects TRBV7-2 to TRBJ2-1; maybe TRBD2 (5 bases). The germline gives CDR1 SGHTA, CDR2 FQGNSA. V was clipped by 2 bases and J by 2 bases, with 7 bases between them. The CDR3 has 14 residues. The CDR3 nucleotides are TGTGCCAGCAGCTTATCCGGGGCCTACAATGAGCAGTTCTTC. Translating gives CASSLSGAYNEQFF.

This sequence joins TRBV7-9 and TRBJ1-4, with D uncertain. Germline CDR1 SEHNR, CDR2 FQNEAQ (reference sequence). This CDR3 comprises 14 residues. Trimming removed 1 base at V and 8 bases at J, with 11 bases between. The CDR3 bases are TGTGCCAGCAGCTTAGAGTGGGCTTTCGAAAAACTGTTTTTT. Translating gives CASSLEWAFEKLFF.

J is TRBJ2-7 and V is TRBV27, with D possibly being TRBD1 or TRBD2 (5 bases each). Trimming took off 5 bases at V and 1 base at J, with 15 bases between the two ends. Germline V gene data show CDR1 as MNHEY and CDR2 as SMNVEV (reference sequence). CDR3 length equals 15 residues. The CDR3 region is CASSLSGTVSYEQYF. The CDR3 DNA reads as TGTGCCAGCAGTCTCTCCGGGACGGTGTCCTACGAGCAGTACTTC.

This clone occurred a few times. V is TRBV5-8 and J is TRBJ2-7; 10 bases fit TRBD1. The junction had 7 bases not matched to a gene; V was cut back by 5 bases and J by 2 bases. Germline loops: CDR1 SGHTS, CDR2 YDEGEE. CDR3 length: 15 residues. The CDR3 DNA follows: TGTGCCAGCAGGAGACAGGGGGCCTTTACCTACGAGCAGTACTTC. Translated: CASRRQGAFTYEQYF.

The V and J genes are TRBV27 and TRBJ1-2; TRBD1 aligns across 12 bases. The germline V gene encodes CDR1 MNHEY and CDR2 SMNVEV (reference sequence). The CDR3 runs 17 residues. V shed 4 bases, J shed 4 bases, and the junction held 10 bases outside the gene matches. The CDR3 reads CASSSSGTGGAGYGYTF. The DNA for the CDR3 is TGTGCCAGCAGTTCGTCCGGGACAGGGGGCGCAGGCTATGGCTACACCTTC.

This clone is a singleton in its sample. The chain couples TRBV7-6 to TRBJ1-1; D may be TRBD1 (5 bases). CDR1 is SGHVS and CDR2 is FNYEAQ in the germline V gene. The CDR3 covers 18 residues. Deletions cut 5 bases from V and 2 bases from J, with 24 bases between. For the CDR3, the DNA is TGTGCCAGCAGCCTCTATCTCCGCGGTTCGACAGTCAACACTGAAGCTTTCTTT. Protein sequence: CASSLYLRGSTVNTEAFF.

The V call is TRBV18, the J call TRBJ1-4, with 7 bases that match TRBD1. The CDR3 covers 14 residues. The germline gives CDR1 KGHSH, CDR2 LQKENI. With V trimmed by 6 bases and J by 7 bases, 8 bases remained unmatched. The CDR3 DNA sequence: TGTGCCAGCTCCCGCGGACAGGCGGGTGAAAAACTGTTTTTT. Protein sequence: CASSRGQAGEKLFF.

This chain uses TRBV11-2 with TRBJ1-2; D is unclear. Germline V lookup: CDR1 SGHAT, CDR2 FQNNGV. The length of the CDR3 is 15 residues. The V gene lost 0 bases and the J gene lost 8 bases, with 16 bases spanning the gap. This CDR3 reads CASSLDRALAGGYTF. DNA for the CDR3: TGTGCCAGCAGCTTAGATCGCGCACTAGCGGGCGGCTACACCTTC.

The chain couples TRBV9 to TRBJ1-3; D uncertain. Trimming removed 0 bases at V and 2 bases at J, with 9 bases between. CDR3 length: 15 amino acids. In germline, CDR1 is SGDLS, CDR2 YYNGEE. CDR3 protein: CASSVASPPGNTIYF. The CDR3 DNA sequence: TGTGCCAGCAGCGTAGCCAGTCCCCCTGGAAACACCATATATTTT.

The V and J genes are TRBV7-9 and TRBJ2-3; the D gene is possibly TRBD2 (6 bases). The V and J ends lost 5 bases and 4 bases respectively, with 16 bases between them. The CDR3 is made up of 15 amino acids. CDR1 SEHNR and CDR2 FQNEAQ come from the germline V gene (reference sequence). The CDR3 nucleotides read TGTGCCAGCAGCATCGAGCGGGTTGTATCAGATACGCAGTATTTT. It yields the protein CASSIERVVSDTQYF.

The chain carries TRBV9 and TRBJ1-2; D remains ambiguous. V was trimmed by 0 bases and J by 7 bases, leaving 13 bases between them. The CDR3 sequence is 14 residues long. Germline V gene sequence: CDR1 SGDLS, CDR2 YYNGEE. The CDR3 loop reads CASSVEPGDGGYTF. The CDR3 DNA reads as TGTGCCAGCAGCGTAGAACCGGGTGATGGTGGCTACACCTTC.

The chain links TRBV28 to TRBJ1-2; D is unresolved. The CDR3 is made up of 13 amino acids. With 1 base removed from V and 1 base from J, the gap between germline ends came to 4 bases. Germline CDR1 is MDHEN and CDR2 is SYDVKM. Here the CDR3 DNA reads TGTGCCAGCAGTTTATACGGTAACTATGGCTACACCTTC. Amino acids: CASSLYGNYGYTF.

V is TRBV3-1 (or the pseudogene TRBV3-2) and J is TRBJ1-1, with a weak D call TRBD1 (5 bases). CDR1 and CDR2 (germline): LGHDT, YNNKEL (reference sequence). Trimming shortened V by 4 bases and J by 1 base, and 10 bases separated the two germline ends. The CDR3 spans 14 residues. The CDR3 reads CASSRGATNTEAFF. Written as DNA, the CDR3 is TGTGCCAGCAGCCGAGGGGCGACGAACACTGAAGCTTTCTTT.

Written as DNA, the CDR3 is TGTGCCAGCAGCTCGCTTCCGGGGGGGGAGCAGTACTTC. Encoded protein: CASSSLPGGEQYF. The chain has TRBV7-2 and TRBJ2-7, with TRBD2 identical over 8 bases. With V trimmed by 4 bases and J by 7 bases, 6 bases remained unmatched. In germline, CDR1 is SGHTA, CDR2 FQGNSA. This CDR3 contains 13 residues.

The rearrangement joins TRBV19 to TRBJ2-5; D perhaps matches TRBD2 (6 bases). CDR3 length: 15 residues. Germline CDR1 reads LNHDA; CDR2 reads SQIVND (reference sequence). The ends were cut back, 7 bases at V and 0 bases at J, with 15 bases in the middle. CDR3 bases: TGTGCCAGTAAGTCGGCTAGCGCGTACCAAGAGACCCAGTACTTC. Its translation is CASKSASAYQETQYF. The full variable domain, with the rest looked up from reference TRBV19 and TRBJ2-5, is DGGITQSPKYLFRKEGQNVTLSCEQNLNHDAMYWYRQDPGQGLRLIYYSQIVNDFQKGDIAEGYSVSREKKESFPLTVTSAQKNPTAFYLCASKSASAYQETQYFGPGTRLLVL.

The V and J genes are TRBV27 and TRBJ2-7; perhaps D is TRBD1 or TRBD2 (5 bases each). Germline assignment: CDR1 MNHEY and CDR2 SMNVEV (reference sequence). The V gene lost 5 bases and the J gene lost 7 bases, with 18 bases spanning the gap. This CDR3 region has 14 residues. CDR3 DNA sequence: TGTGCCAGCAGTCTCCAGGTAGGGGAGTGGGAGCAGTACTTC. The encoded protein is CASSLQVGEWEQYF.

The chain combines TRBV7-6 with TRBJ1-4, with a weak D call TRBD1 (5 bases). The ends were cut back, 5 bases at V and 8 bases at J, with 15 bases in the middle. This CDR3 is 14 amino acids long. CDR1 is SGHVS and CDR2 is FNYEAQ in the germline V gene. The CDR3 here is CASSKVGPGEKLFF. The CDR3 region has the DNA TGTGCCAGCAGCAAGGTGGGACCGGGGGAAAAACTGTTTTTT.

This clone has more than one count but fewer than ten. The CDR3 bases are TGTGCCAGCAGCTCAGCGGGGGGACGAACGAATGAGCAGTTCTTC. It codes for CASSSAGGRTNEQFF. The rearrangement links TRBV7-3 to TRBJ2-1; 9 bases are shared with TRBD2. V gave up 4 bases and J gave up 7 bases; unmatched junction bases: 8. Germline values: CDR1 SGHTA, CDR2 FQGTGA. The CDR3 has 15 residues.

The chain recombines TRBV7-8 with TRBJ1-2; D is unresolved. CDR3 length equals 13 residues. Trimming cost V 1 base and J 5 bases, with 8 bases left between them. The V gene's germline CDR1 is SGHVS and CDR2 FQNEAQ. The CDR3 sequence: CASSLVTGYGYTF. The CDR3 DNA is TGTGCCAGCAGCTTAGTAACGGGTTATGGCTACACCTTC.

CDR3 DNA: TGTGCCAGCAGCCCCACGGGGGTTGGCGAGACCCAGTACTTC. Translation gives CASSPTGVGETQYF. The chain combines TRBV13 with TRBJ2-5; D is perhaps TRBD2 (6 bases). Germline V gene data show CDR1 as PRHDT and CDR2 as FYEKMQ (reference sequence). This CDR3 has 14 residues. Between the trimmed V and J ends, which lost 5 bases and 5 bases, there was a span of 15 bases.

The chain joins TRBV5-6 to TRBJ1-3, with D unclear. V lost 7 bases to trimming and J lost 0 bases, with 11 bases between them. Germline loops: CDR1 SGHDT, CDR2 YYEEEE. This CDR3 contains 14 residues. The CDR3, as DNA: TGTGCCAGCGGACGAGGTGCCTCTGGAAACACCATATATTTT. Its translation is CASGRGASGNTIYF.

The count of this clone is one. The rearrangement links TRBV29-1 to TRBJ1-5; no clear D gene. Germline CDR1 reads SQVTM; CDR2 reads ANQGSEA. The CDR3 is 15 amino acids. Trimming took 5 bases from V and 3 from J, leaving 17 bases between them. The CDR3 sequence is CSVSHMGLVNQPQHF. CDR3 bases: TGCAGCGTTTCCCACATGGGGTTGGTCAATCAGCCCCAGCATTTT.

V is TRBV27 and J is TRBJ2-7; 12 nucleotides match TRBD1. V shed 2 bases and J 6 bases; nucleotides not matched to a gene: 5. The CDR3 is 15 residues long. Germline V gene data show CDR1 as MNHEY and CDR2 as SMNVEV (reference sequence). In DNA, the CDR3 is TGTGCCAGCAGTTTAGTGGGGACAGGGGGCCTCGAGCAGTACTTC. This gives the protein CASSLVGTGGLEQYF.

This clone was detected only once. V gene TRBV18 combines with J gene TRBJ1-4; D gene unclear. The V end was cut by 1 base, the J end by 0 bases, with 3 bases between. Germline V gene data show CDR1 as KGHSH and CDR2 as LQKENI. The CDR3 has 14 residues. The CDR3 coding sequence is TGTGCCAGCTCACCACAGACAACTAATGAAAAACTGTTTTTT. This gives the protein CASSPQTTNEKLFF. The full variable domain, completed using reference TRBV18 and TRBJ1-4, is NAGVMQNPRHLVRRRGQEARLRCSPMKGHSHVYWYRQLPEEGLKFMVYLQKENIIDESGMPKERFSAEFPKEGPSILRIQQVVRGDSAAYFCASSPQTTNEKLFFGSGTQLSVL.

DNA for the CDR3: TGTGCCAGCAGGAGGGGGGACTACAATGAGCAGTTCTTC. Protein product: CASRRGDYNEQFF. J is TRBJ2-1 and V is TRBV7-9; D could derive from TRBD1 or TRBD2 (6 bases each). V was shortened by 6 bases and J by 3 bases, with 9 bases between the two germline ends. CDR3 length: 13 residues. Germline CDR1 reads SEHNR; CDR2 reads FQNEAQ (reference sequence).

The V and J genes are TRBV4-3 and TRBJ1-5; TRBD1 aligns across 10 bases. J was trimmed by 6 bases and V by 3 bases; bases with no gene match: 8. The CDR3 is made up of 16 amino acids. Germline CDR1 reads LGHNA; CDR2 reads YSLEER. Here the CDR3 DNA reads TGCGCCAGCAGCCAGCGGGCGCGACAGGGGGCTCAGCCCCAGCATTTT. Protein sequence: CASSQRARQGAQPQHF.